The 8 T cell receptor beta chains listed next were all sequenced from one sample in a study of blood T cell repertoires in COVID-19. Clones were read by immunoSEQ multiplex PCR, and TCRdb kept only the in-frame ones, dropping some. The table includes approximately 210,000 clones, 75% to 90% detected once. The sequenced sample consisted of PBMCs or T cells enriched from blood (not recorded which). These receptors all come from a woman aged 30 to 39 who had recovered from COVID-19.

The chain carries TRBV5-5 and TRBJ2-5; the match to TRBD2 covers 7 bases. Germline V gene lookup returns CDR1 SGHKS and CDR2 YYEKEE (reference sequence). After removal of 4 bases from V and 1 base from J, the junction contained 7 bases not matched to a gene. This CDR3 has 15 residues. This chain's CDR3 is CASSPRTSLQETQYF. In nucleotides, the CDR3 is TGTGCCAGCAGCCCGAGGACTAGTCTCCAAGAGACCCAGTACTTC.

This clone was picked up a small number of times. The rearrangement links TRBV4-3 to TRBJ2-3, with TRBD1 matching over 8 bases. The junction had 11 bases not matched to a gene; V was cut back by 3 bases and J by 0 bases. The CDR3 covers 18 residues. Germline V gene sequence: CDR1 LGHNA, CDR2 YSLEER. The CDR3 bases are TGCGCCAGCAGCCAGTACCCGACAGGGGATAGAAGCACAGATACGCAGTATTTT. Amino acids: CASSQYPTGDRSTDTQYF.

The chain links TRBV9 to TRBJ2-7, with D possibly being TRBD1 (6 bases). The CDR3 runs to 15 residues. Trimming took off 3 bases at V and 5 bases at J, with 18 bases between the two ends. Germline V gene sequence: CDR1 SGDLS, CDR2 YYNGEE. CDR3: CASSAPGTSFDEQYF. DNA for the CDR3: TGTGCCAGCAGCGCCCCCGGGACAAGTTTTGACGAGCAGTACTTC.

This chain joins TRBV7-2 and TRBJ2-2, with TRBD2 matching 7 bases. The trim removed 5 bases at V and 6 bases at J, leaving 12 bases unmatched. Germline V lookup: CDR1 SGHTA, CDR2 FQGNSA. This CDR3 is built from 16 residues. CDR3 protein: CASSQSARERSGELFF. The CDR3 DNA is TGTGCCAGCAGCCAGTCGGCGCGGGAGAGGTCCGGGGAGCTGTTTTTT.

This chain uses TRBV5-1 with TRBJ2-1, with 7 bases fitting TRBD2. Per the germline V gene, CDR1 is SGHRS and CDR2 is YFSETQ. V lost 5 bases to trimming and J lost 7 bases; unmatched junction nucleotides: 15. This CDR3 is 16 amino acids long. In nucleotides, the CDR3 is TGCGCCAGCAGGTTGTTTGGGCGGGAGAAGGGGAATGAGCAGTTCTTC. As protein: CASRLFGREKGNEQFF.

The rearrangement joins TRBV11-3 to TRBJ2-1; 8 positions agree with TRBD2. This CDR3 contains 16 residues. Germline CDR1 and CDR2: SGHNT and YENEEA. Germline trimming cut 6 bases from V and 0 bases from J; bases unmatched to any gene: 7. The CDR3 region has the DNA TGTGCCAGCAGTACATTTAGCGGGATCTCCTACAATGAGCAGTTCTTC. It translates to CASSTFSGISYNEQFF.

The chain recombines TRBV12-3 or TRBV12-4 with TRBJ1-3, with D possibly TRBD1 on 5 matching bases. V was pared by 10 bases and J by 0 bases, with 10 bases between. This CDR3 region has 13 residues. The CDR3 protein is CAIQDSSGNTIYF. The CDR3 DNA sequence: TGTGCCATCCAAGACAGCTCTGGAAACACCATATATTTT.

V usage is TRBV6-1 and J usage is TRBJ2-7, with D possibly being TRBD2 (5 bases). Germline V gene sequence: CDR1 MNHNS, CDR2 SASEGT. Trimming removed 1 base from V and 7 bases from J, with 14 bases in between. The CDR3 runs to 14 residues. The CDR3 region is CASSEVGVSGEQYF. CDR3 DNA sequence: TGTGCCAGCAGTGAAGTGGGTGTCTCGGGGGAGCAGTACTTC.